This T cell receptor (beta chain) was identified during a study of blood T cell repertoires in COVID-19. Across the whole study: The United States, Italy and Spain were the sources of the acute and convalescent COVID-19 samples.

The CDR3 length is 13 residues. Germline loops: CDR1 MNHNY, CDR2 SVGAGI (reference sequence). The V gene lost 2 bases and the J gene lost 5 bases, with 7 bases spanning the gap. The assay was immunoSEQ multiplex PCR, and TCRdb's table has in-frame clones only and misses some. The sample includes approximately 500,000 clones, 80% to 90% seen only once; the top ten take about 3%. The receptor was isolated from a human donor in a cohort sampled during active COVID-19. The sequencing input was peripheral blood. This sequence joins TRBV6-6 and TRBJ2-1; D is uncertain. This chain's CDR3 is CASSYIRDNEQFF. The DNA of the CDR3 is TGTGCCAGCAGTTACATTCGGGACAATGAGCAGTTCTTC.